This T cell receptor beta chain originates from a study of regulatory T cells in long-lasting Graves disease (dated by TCRdb to the early 2020s). Regarding the study in general: Antithyroid drugs had been taken for less than 3 months by newly diagnosed Graves' disease patients. Patients with persistent Graves' disease were compared with patients with newly diagnosed Graves' disease using TCR sequencing and RNA sequencing of peripheral blood. The study took place in China and was registered as a clinical trial. TCR sequencing covered around 13 persistent and some 20 newly diagnosed Graves' disease patients, around 33 samples in total. The investigation overall reported the following: Only the TCR beta chain was sequenced and analyzed. Persistent patients shared more public clonotypes among themselves (around 2,500) than newly diagnosed patients did (roughly 920). Only peripheral blood was studied, because thyroid tissue, the primary lesion, was inaccessible. As a limitation, the authors acknowledged that the small sample size may reduce accuracy. Persistent Graves' disease patients showed lower TCR Shannon entropy and fewer highly expanded clones than newly diagnosed patients, suggesting clonal expansion.

On this clonotype itself: This receptor's antigen is unknown. Base qualities were left out, and no much larger clone turns up one base away.

The library came from multiplex PCR. The sample was run on an Illumina HiSeq 4000. To build TCR beta libraries, CDR3 regions were amplified by Arm-PCR using iRepertoire HTBI primers. Gel purification was performed on PCR products prior to sequencing. On the authors' methods: Across samples, around 58 TRBV and 14 TRBJ segments were identified and used for gene usage analysis of CDR3 amino acid clonotypes. COPE and FqMerger were used to merge filtered high-quality paired reads into contigs. BLAST was used to align contigs to IMGT TRBV, TRBD and TRBJ reference genes, and CDR3 was defined according to IMGT. Any clonotype with a frequency above 0.1% was counted as a highly expanded clone. Shannon entropy served as the measure of repertoire diversity, while the Gini coefficient captured V-J evenness. A clonotype was considered public if more than one individual shared it. TCRdb cleaned the public reads at Q25 with fastp, built clones with MiXCR and kept in-frame beta chains. Each CDR3 protein appears once, grouped with its most common genes and DNA. TCRdb assigned the V and J calls; the authors' analysis was not used. The sample has 350,000 to 400,000 distinct CDR3 sequences on record, 15% of them singletons. The biggest ten clones account for approximately 21% of the sample.

Taken with the paper, the label for time point translates to: newly diagnosed GD, antithyroid drugs for less than 3 months. For both TCR sequencing and RNA sequencing, RNA was extracted from PBMCs using TRIzol. The diagnosis of Graves' disease was made according to American Thyroid Association guidelines. The patients came from an endocrinology department in Xi'an, China. Each patient gave about 9.1 milliliters of peripheral blood, collected in an EDTA anticoagulant tube. PBMCs were isolated by Ficoll Paque Plus density gradient separation without further T cell sorting. An Agilent 2100 Bioanalyzer and agarose gel were used to assess RNA quality, and a NanoDrop 2000 was used to measure RNA concentration. This clonotype was sampled from a female donor with Graves disease. The sample here was peripheral blood mononuclear cells (PBMCs), taken at new diagnosis, from a patient treated with antithyroid drugs.

The DNA is TGTGCCAGCAGCCCCTGGGGGGCTTCCAATTACGAGCAGTACTTC. It translates to CASSPWGASNYEQYF. The sequence joins TRBV9 to TRBJ2-7, with the D segment possibly TRBD1 or TRBD2, each aligning over 6 bases. The CDR1 and CDR2 encoded by the germline V gene are SGDLS and YYNGEE. The CDR3, cysteine through phenylalanine, is 15 amino acids long. Of the read, only the CDR3 DNA is kept; its 45 bases are in frame from base 1. Cut back by 4 bases and 4 bases, the V and J ends lie 18 bases apart.